These 30 T cell receptor beta chains were all obtained from the same sample, sequenced in a study of T cell repertoires in cytomegalovirus infection. TCRdb redid the calling of the reads with MiXCR, one entry per CDR3 protein. This table holds over 300,000 distinct CDR3 sequences, about a sixth found once. Material: PBMCs. These receptors originate from a human donor in good health (CMV status not recorded). Some clones in this sample may be carry-over from other donors' samples.

This clonotype was found a few times. V and J are TRBV5-6 and TRBJ1-1, with a possible D match to TRBD1 (5 bases). This CDR3 region has 14 residues. In germline, CDR1 is SGHDT, CDR2 YYEEEE. V lost 2 bases and J 1 base, leaving 9 bases between the germline ends. As DNA, the CDR3 is TGTGCCAGCAGCTTATTTCAGGGGAACACTGAAGCTTTCTTT. It codes for CASSLFQGNTEAFF.

This clonotype occurred a few times. This rearrangement joins TRBV20-1 to TRBJ2-7, with TRBD1 as a possible D gene (5 bases). From germline, CDR1 is DFQATT and CDR2 SNEGSKA (reference sequence). The V gene lost 0 bases and the J gene lost 3 bases, with 15 bases spanning the gap. CDR3 length: 15 residues. The DNA of the CDR3 is TGCAGTGCTAGAGATGGGGCAGACACTTACTACGAGCAGTACTTC. It yields the protein CSARDGADTYYEQYF.

This clonotype appeared a few times. Here the CDR3 reads CSARVEQGKNTIYF. The CDR3, as DNA: TGCAGTGCTAGAGTGGAACAGGGAAAAAACACCATATATTTT. V is TRBV20-1 and J is TRBJ1-3; TRBD1 is a possible D gene (6 bases). CDR1 and CDR2 from the germline V gene are DFQATT and SNEGSKA (reference sequence). V lost 1 base, J lost 6 bases, and 13 bases lay in between. The CDR3 has 14 amino acids.

The chain joins TRBV27 to TRBJ1-2; no reliable D call. Germline loops: CDR1 MNHEY, CDR2 SMNVEV (reference sequence). The V end was cut by 3 bases, the J end by 7 bases, with 21 bases between. The CDR3 is made up of 16 amino acids. As DNA, the CDR3 is TGTGCCAGCAGTTTTTCCCCGGCCTCAACGCATCTTGGCTACACCTTC. This gives the protein CASSFSPASTHLGYTF.

This clonotype was observed a few times. The chain has TRBV28 and TRBJ2-3, with 10 bases that match TRBD2. Germline values: CDR1 MDHEN, CDR2 SYDVKM. This CDR3 spans 18 amino acids. The V and J ends lost 6 bases and 7 bases, in that order; junction bases with no gene match: 19. The chain's CDR3 is CASRDYPAPSGGGNTQYF. For the CDR3, the DNA is TGTGCCAGCAGAGACTACCCGGCCCCTAGCGGGGGAGGGAATACGCAGTATTTT.

The rearrangement links TRBV5-1 to TRBJ2-5; D is perhaps TRBD1 (6 bases). CDR1 and CDR2 (germline): SGHRS, YFSETQ. V was clipped by 4 bases and J by 1 base, with 11 bases between them. The CDR3 is 14 amino acids. As DNA, the CDR3 is TGCGCCAGCAGCGTCGGACAGCTCCAAGAGACCCAGTACTTC. Translating it yields CASSVGQLQETQYF.

The chain uses TRBV7-9 and TRBJ1-2, with TRBD1 as a possible D gene (5 bases). There are 17 residues in the CDR3. From germline, CDR1 is SEHNR and CDR2 FQNEAQ (reference sequence). The germline V and J ends were trimmed by 0 bases and 6 bases, with 20 bases remaining between them. The DNA for the CDR3 is TGTGCCAGCAGCTTAGCAGATTCCGGACGAGGGGCTGATGGCTACACCTTC. It codes for CASSLADSGRGADGYTF.

This chain uses TRBV2 with TRBJ2-4, with D possibly matching TRBD2 (5 bases). Germline CDR1 SNHLY, CDR2 FYNNEI. V shed 6 bases and J shed 6 bases, with 12 bases lying between them. This CDR3 has 13 amino acids. The CDR3 spells CASREATRNIQYF. In DNA form, the CDR3 reads TGTGCCAGCAGGGAGGCTACACGAAACATTCAGTACTTC. Filled out from reference TRBV2 and TRBJ2-4, the complete variable domain reads EPEVTQTPSHQVTQMGQEVILRCVPISNHLYFYWYRQILGQKVEFLVSFYNNEISEKSEIFDDQFSVERPDGSNFTLKIRSTKLEDSAMYFCASREATRNIQYFGAGTRLSVL.

At least ten counts were recorded for this clonotype. The chain employs TRBV11-2 and TRBJ1-2; 8 bases map to TRBD1. Germline CDR1 is SGHAT and CDR2 is FQNNGV. CDR3 length: 15 amino acids. Trimming removed 6 bases from V and 3 bases from J; junction bases left unmatched: 9. The CDR3 bases are TGTGCCAGCAGGAGGGCACAGGGGGATGACTATGGCTACACCTTC. Translating it yields CASRRAQGDDYGYTF.

The chain links TRBV3-1 to TRBJ2-5, with TRBD2 matching over 12 bases. Looked up from germline, CDR1 is LGHDT and CDR2 is YNNKEL (reference sequence). The CDR3 length is 17 residues. The junction had 8 bases not matched to a gene; V was cut back by 4 bases and J by 2 bases. CDR3 amino acids: CASSPRLAGDPQETQYF. The CDR3 DNA follows: TGTGCCAGCAGCCCTCGACTAGCGGGGGACCCACAAGAGACCCAGTACTTC.

This clonotype was observed a handful of times. This chain uses TRBV10-3 with TRBJ1-3; the D gene is possibly TRBD1 (5 bases). Per the germline V gene, CDR1 is ENHRY and CDR2 is SYGVKD. The CDR3 length is 16 residues. V lost 10 bases, J lost 1 base, and 20 bases lay in between. This CDR3 is CATRATGYPSGNTIYF. The DNA for the CDR3 is TGTGCCACGAGAGCAACAGGTTACCCTTCTGGAAACACCATATATTTT.

The chain recombines TRBV7-4 with TRBJ1-4; D is ambiguous. This CDR3 is built from 13 residues. The V end was cut by 6 bases, the J end by 7 bases, with 12 bases between. Germline V gives CDR1 SGHVT, CDR2 SQSDAQ. The CDR3 reads CASREVAGEKLFF. The CDR3 DNA reads TGTGCCAGCAGGGAGGTTGCCGGTGAAAAACTGTTTTTT.

This clonotype came up many times. The chain employs TRBV7-2 and TRBJ2-1; 11 bases agree with TRBD2. Germline-derived CDR1 and CDR2 are SGHTA and FQGNSA. The CDR3 covers 18 residues. J lost 2 bases, V lost 0 bases, and 6 bases had no gene match. DNA for the CDR3: TGTGCCAGCAGCTTAGCTTTTACTAGCGGGGGAACCTACAATGAGCAGTTCTTC. Amino acids: CASSLAFTSGGTYNEQFF.

This clonotype has a count of ten or more. The chain carries TRBV7-2 and TRBJ1-3; D not certain. The germline gives CDR1 SGHTA, CDR2 FQGNSA. This CDR3 is built from 17 residues. V lost 1 base and J 0 bases, leaving 13 bases between the germline ends. The CDR3: CASSLGGGLTSGNTIYF. DNA for the CDR3: TGTGCCAGCAGCTTAGGAGGAGGCCTTACCTCTGGAAACACCATATATTTT.

The chain is built from TRBV7-2 and TRBJ2-7; 10 nucleotides match TRBD1. In germline, CDR1 is SGHTA, CDR2 FQGNSA. The CDR3 is made up of 16 amino acids. The V gene end was trimmed by 2 bases and the J gene end by 2 bases; junction bases not matched to a gene: 6. CDR3 protein: CASSLSLGQGAYEQYF. The DNA of the CDR3 is TGTGCCAGCAGCTTATCTCTAGGACAGGGGGCCTACGAGCAGTACTTC.

This clonotype showed up just a few times. The CDR3 spells CASSSPTLKETQYF. CDR3 in DNA: TGTGCCAGCAGTTCCCCGACTCTCAAAGAGACCCAGTACTTC. The rearrangement uses TRBV28 and TRBJ2-5; D call uncertain. The CDR3 sequence is 14 residues long. CDR1 and CDR2 from the germline V gene are MDHEN and SYDVKM. The germline V and J ends were trimmed by 4 bases and 3 bases, with 12 bases remaining between them. Full variable domain (remainder filled in from reference TRBV28 and TRBJ2-5): DVKVTQSSRYLVKRTGEKVFLECVQDMDHENMFWYRQDPGLGLRLIYFSYDVKMKEKGDIPEGYSVSREKKERFSLILESASTNQTSMYLCASSSPTLKETQYFGPGTRLLVL.

This clonotype was picked up one time. This may be a read error: a much more frequent sequence differs by one nucleotide. V usage is TRBV7-2 and J usage is TRBJ1-6, with D maybe TRBD1 (5 bases). CDR3 size: 15 residues. The V gene's germline CDR1 is SGHTA and CDR2 FQGNSA. The CDR3, as DNA: TGTGCCAGCAGCCCTGCGGGGCTCTATAATTCACCCCACCACTTT. It specifies CASSPAGLYNSPHHF.

This chain uses TRBV19 with TRBJ2-2; D remains unclear. With 6 bases removed from V and 0 bases from J, the gap between germline ends came to 8 bases. The germline CDR1 and CDR2 sequences are LNHDA and SQIVND (reference sequence). The CDR3 length is 14 residues. The CDR3 DNA is TGTGCCAGTAGAGGGAACCCGAACACCGGGGAGCTGTTTTTT. It codes for CASRGNPNTGELFF. Combining the CDR3 with reference TRBV19 and TRBJ2-2 gives the whole variable domain DGGITQSPKYLFRKEGQNVTLSCEQNLNHDAMYWYRQDPGQGLRLIYYSQIVNDFQKGDIAEGYSVSREKKESFPLTVTSAQKNPTAFYLCASRGNPNTGELFFGEGSRLTVL.

The V call is TRBV24-1, the J call TRBJ1-6; TRBD1 is a possible D gene (5 bases). CDR1 and CDR2 from the germline V gene are KGHDR and SFDVKD. CDR3 length: 14 residues. Trimming pared 4 bases from V and 7 bases from J, leaving 10 bases between. The CDR3 sequence: CATSDGGRNSPLHF. In nucleotides, the CDR3 is TGTGCCACCAGTGACGGGGGAAGGAATTCACCCCTCCACTTT.

This clonotype was seen only a few times. CDR3 sequence: CASSRTTGQETQYF. Here the CDR3 DNA reads TGTGCCAGCAGCCGCACCACCGGACAAGAGACCCAGTACTTC. The chain combines TRBV7-9 with TRBJ2-5; D gene ambiguous. The CDR3 has 14 residues. V lost 5 bases to trimming and J lost 2 bases, with 12 bases between them. Germline V CDR1 and CDR2: SEHNR, FQNEAQ (reference sequence).

The rearrangement uses TRBV11-3 and TRBJ2-5, with D perhaps matching TRBD1 or TRBD2 (5 bases each). Germline CDR1 reads SGHNT; CDR2 reads YENEEA. The CDR3 is made up of 14 amino acids. The V end lost 5 bases, the J end lost 2 bases, and 12 bases lay between the germline ends. The CDR3 region is CASSPGDGQETQYF. The CDR3 DNA follows: TGTGCCAGCAGCCCCGGGGACGGACAAGAGACCCAGTACTTC.

This clonotype was seen a few times. For the CDR3, the DNA is TGTGCCATCAGTGACGGAGGATCCCGATTTTTT. Encoded protein: CAISDGGSRFF. V usage is TRBV10-3 and J usage is TRBJ1-4; no definite D call. Germline lookup yields CDR1 ENHRY and CDR2 SYGVKD. The ends were cut back, 3 bases at V and 17 bases at J, with 13 bases in the middle. This CDR3 has 11 amino acids.

The CDR3 is CASSPDGGMNTEAFF. In DNA, the CDR3 is TGTGCCAGCAGCCCTGACGGGGGTATGAACACTGAAGCTTTCTTT. The chain carries TRBV7-3 and TRBJ1-1, with D possibly being TRBD1 (5 bases). V lost 5 bases, J lost 0 bases, and 13 bases lay in between. This CDR3 contains 15 residues. Germline V gene data show CDR1 as SGHTA and CDR2 as FQGTGA.

This clonotype has a handful of counts. The chain has TRBV9 and TRBJ1-6; D is ambiguous. Germline CDR1 reads SGDLS; CDR2 reads YYNGEE. The CDR3 extends over 12 amino acids. With 0 bases removed from V and 10 bases from J, the gap between germline ends came to 5 bases. Here the CDR3 DNA reads TGTGCCAGCAGCGTAGGGAAATCACCCCTCCACTTT. Protein product: CASSVGKSPLHF.

With regard to this clonotype: With a much larger clone just one base away, this may be a read error. A read error is likely, as this CDR3 ends without the conserved phenylalanine or tryptophan. The CDR3 loop reads CASVQGASYNEQFC. Here the CDR3 DNA reads TGTGCCAGTGTACAGGGGGCGTCGTACAATGAGCAGTTCTGC. The chain recombines TRBV7-9 with TRBJ2-1; 9 bases map to TRBD1. The CDR3 covers 14 residues. Germline V lookup: CDR1 SEHNR, CDR2 FQNEAQ (reference sequence). The V and J ends lost 9 bases and 4 bases, in that order; junction bases with no gene match: 7.

In this sample, this clonotype turned up many times. The chain uses TRBV7-2 and TRBJ2-2; D may be TRBD1 (7 bases). Trimming pared 5 bases from V and 6 bases from J, leaving 16 bases between. Germline loops: CDR1 SGHTA, CDR2 FQGNSA. CDR3 length: 15 amino acids. The CDR3 DNA is TGTGCCAGCAGCCCGGGGGCGACAGGGTCCGGGGAGCTGTTTTTT. Translating it yields CASSPGATGSGELFF.

The chain recombines TRBV7-9 with TRBJ2-3; 10 nucleotides agree with TRBD2. With V trimmed by 5 bases and J by 1 base, 6 bases remained unmatched. The germline V gene has CDR1 SEHNR and CDR2 FQNEAQ (reference sequence). There are 16 residues in the CDR3. The CDR3 here is CASSDPSGGRTDTQYF. CDR3 DNA sequence: TGTGCCAGCAGCGACCCTAGCGGGGGCCGCACAGATACGCAGTATTTT. Variable domain in full (rest from reference TRBV7-9 and TRBJ2-3): DTGVSQNPRHKITKRGQNVTFRCDPISEHNRLYWYRQTLGQGPEFLTYFQNEAQLEKSRLLSDRFSAERPKGSFSTLEIQRTEQGDSAMYLCASSDPSGGRTDTQYFGPGTRLTVL.

This clonotype was observed at least ten times. CDR3 residues: CASSRQPPAGANEKLFF. DNA for the CDR3: TGTGCCAGCAGTCGGCAACCTCCCGCAGGGGCTAATGAAAAACTGTTTTTT. The V call is TRBV6-5, the J call TRBJ1-4, with D possibly being TRBD1 (6 bases). This CDR3 region has 17 residues. Trimming removed 5 bases from V and 3 bases from J, with 19 bases in between. The germline V gene has CDR1 MNHEY and CDR2 SVGAGI.

The rearrangement uses TRBV14 and TRBJ2-5; either TRBD1 or TRBD2 may supply D (5 bases each). CDR1 is SGHDN, CDR2 FVKESK, per germline. V lost 3 bases and J lost 4, with 12 bases in between. CDR3 size: 14 residues. CDR3 coding DNA: TGTGCCAGCAGCCATGATACGGGGCGAGAGACCCAGTACTTC. Amino acids: CASSHDTGRETQYF.

This clonotype showed up just a few times. V is TRBV7-6 and J is TRBJ2-1; D ambiguous. V lost 4 bases, J lost 8 bases, and 9 bases lay in between. CDR3 size: 12 residues. Per germline, CDR1 SGHVS and CDR2 FNYEAQ. The CDR3 DNA reads as TGTGCCAGCAGCTCCCGGTGGGATGAGCAGTTCTTC. Protein: CASSSRWDEQFF. The variable domain in full, with the rest retrieved from reference TRBV7-6 and TRBJ2-1, is GAGVSQSPRYKVTKRGQDVALRCDPISGHVSLYWYRQALGQGPEFLTYFNYEAQQDKSGLPNDRFSAERPEGSISTLTIQRTEQRDSAMYRCASSSRWDEQFFGPGTRLTVL.